The T cell receptor (beta chain) under discussion was sequenced for a study of T cell repertoires in cytomegalovirus infection. The wider study: Well-studied HLA-B-restricted CMV epitopes were used in the study alongside recently identified HLA-C-restricted ones. CMV infection plus the matching HLA type was flagged by public TCR beta signatures.

With regard to this clonotype: Antigen specificity is unknown.

Study-wide results and limits: The cumulative frequency of public TCR beta families distinguished individuals who carried CMV together with the relevant HLA. Dominating the ex vivo response were HLA-C-restricted CMV-specific TCR beta clonotypes.

TCRdb used MiXCR to reprocess the reads, holding one entry per CDR3 protein. The table records some 590,000 distinct CDR3 sequences, 35% to 50% of them present only once. This receptor was identified in a human donor in good health (CMV status not recorded). Some clones in this sample may be carry-over from other donors' samples. Sequences were derived from cultured PBMCs, sampled from culture after CMV antigen stimulation.

CDR3 region: CASSSSINQPQHF. DNA for the CDR3: TGTGCCAGCAGCTCTTCCATAAATCAGCCCCAGCATTTT. The chain uses TRBV7-9 and TRBJ1-5; D gene uncertain. With 4 bases removed from V and 4 bases from J, the gap between germline ends came to 8 bases. Germline lookup yields CDR1 SEHNR and CDR2 FQNEAQ (reference sequence). This CDR3 is built from 13 residues. Variable domain in full (rest from reference TRBV7-9 and TRBJ1-5): DTGVSQNPRHKITKRGQNVTFRCDPISEHNRLYWYRQTLGQGPEFLTYFQNEAQLEKSRLLSDRFSAERPKGSFSTLEIQRTEQGDSAMYLCASSSSINQPQHFGDGTRLSIL.